This T cell receptor beta chain was recovered during a study of blood T cell repertoires in COVID-19. Study-wide background: Some COVID-19 samples were acute and others convalescent; all came from the United States, Italy and Spain. PBMCs, B-cell-depleted T cells, or T cells were the source of the cDNA or gDNA that made up the material.

The J segment lost 9 bases and the V segment lost 2 bases, leaving 3 bases of the junction unmatched. The germline CDR1 and CDR2 sequences are MGHRA and YSYEKL. The CDR3 has 14 residues. Using immunoSEQ multiplex PCR, the repertoire was profiled, and TCRdb retains in-frame clones only, with some absent. The repertoire has around 150,000 clones, more than 65% of them found once; the top ten carry more than 5.5%. This TCR was recovered from a woman aged 50 to 65 in a cohort sampled during active or convalescent COVID-19. The chain employs TRBV4-1 and TRBJ1-6; 8 bases align to TRBD1. The material sequenced was peripheral blood. The DNA for the CDR3 is TGCGCCAGCAGCCAATTCAGGGGGCGTTCACCCCTCCACTTT. As protein: CASSQFRGRSPLHF.